This is a list of T cell receptor beta chains from one sample in a study of CD8 T cells in ankylosing spondylitis. TCRdb reprocessed the 5' RACE reads via MiXCR and lists one record per CDR3 protein. Counted here are roughly 180,000 distinct CDR3 sequences, around 13% occurring once; the ten biggest clones make up around 10%. Sequenced input: blood, either unsorted or a sorted T cell fraction (not recorded which). Receptors originate from a female donor with ankylosing spondylitis or in good health (not recorded which). The CDR3 runs from the conserved cysteine through the conserved F or W. The D gene is left open where the match is weak. Clone size is given for some rows only: seen once, a few or many times, or a class if the clone is expanded.

j_call d_call clone_size v_call cdr3_nt cdr3_aa
TRBJ2-3 TRBD2 once TRBV4-3 TGCGCCAGCAGCATTCGACTAGCGGGAGGATCGGGAAAGGGAGATACGCAGTATTTT CASSIRLAGGSGKGDTQYF
TRBJ1-4 . few TRBV7-9 TGTGCCAGCAGCAGACCAGCTAATGAAAAACTGTTTTTT CASSRPANEKLFF
TRBJ2-1 . many TRBV20-1 TGCAGTGCCAGAGGGCCCATAACTTGGGAGCAGTTCTTC CSARGPITWEQFF
TRBJ2-7 . many TRBV7-9 TGTGCCAGCTCCCGGGCAGATTTCTCGGTGAGGACCTACGAGCAGTACTTC CASSRADFSVRTYEQYF
TRBJ1-1 TRBD1 . TRBV11-3 TGTGCCAGCAGTTCAGGACAGGGATATGAAGCTTTCTTT CASSSGQGYEAFF
TRBJ1-1 TRBD1 many TRBV9 TGTGCCAGCAGCGCGGGACAGGGGGCGACTGAAGCTTTCTTT CASSAGQGATEAFF
TRBJ2-7 . few TRBV10-3 TGTGCCATCAGTCCCGTCGGCAGTTCGAGCTACGAGCAGTACTTC CAISPVGSSSYEQYF
TRBJ2-3 . many TRBV4-1 TGCGCCAGCAGCCAAGTAGGGAATACGCAGTATTTT CASSQVGNTQYF
TRBJ2-2 . many TRBV3-1 TGTGCCAGCAGCCAAGATCTGTTGGTGGCCGGGGAGCTGTTTTTT CASSQDLLVAGELFF
TRBJ2-7 TRBD1 few TRBV6-1 TGTGCCAGCAGGAAAGGGACAGGACCCATGGGGTACGAGCAGTACTTC CASRKGTGPMGYEQYF
TRBJ2-1 . few TRBV7-3 TGTGCCGGCAGCCCTCGGGGCAACAATGAGCAGTTCTTC CAGSPRGNNEQFF
TRBJ2-3 TRBD1 many TRBV24-1 TGTGCCACCAGTGACCACAGGGGGTCAGGGTTCGCAGATACGCAGTATTTT CATSDHRGSGFADTQYF
TRBJ1-1 . many TRBV27 TGTGCCAGCAGTTTATCGGCAGGGAACACTGAAGCTTTCTTT CASSLSAGNTEAFF
TRBJ1-5 . few TRBV3-1 TGTGCCAGCAGACCCCGAGTGGTTTTGAGCAATCAGCCCCAGCATTTT CASRPRVVLSNQPQHF
TRBJ2-7 TRBD1 few TRBV2 TGTGCCAGCAGCTGGACAGGGGGAGACTCCTACGAGCAGTACTTC CASSWTGGDSYEQYF